This entry lists 30 T cell receptor beta chains sequenced from one sample in a study of T cells in Graves' hyperthyroidism and ophthalmopathy. Amplification targeted TCR beta CDR3 regions from RNA transcripts. In the first-round RT-PCR of the TCR CDR3, the HTBI primer set was used. From the multiplex PCR reads, TCRdb called clonotypes with MiXCR, one entry per CDR3 protein. The table shows hundreds of thousands of distinct CDR3 sequences, with roughly 16% occurring only once. Sequenced: blood. The source is a woman under 40 with Graves' hyperthyroidism.

The chain carries TRBV6-5 and TRBJ2-1; maybe TRBD2 (6 bases). The CDR3 sequence is 16 residues long. V lost 2 bases and J 7 bases, leaving 18 bases between the germline ends. CDR1 and CDR2 (germline): MNHEY, SVGAGI. CDR3: CASSYKEGGFRNEQFF. CDR3 DNA: TGTGCCAGCAGTTACAAGGAGGGCGGGTTTCGGAATGAGCAGTTCTTC.

The DNA of the CDR3 is TGTGCCAGCAGCTTATATCAGGCGGGTTTAGATACGCAGTATTTT. It yields the protein CASSLYQAGLDTQYF. J is TRBJ2-3 and V is TRBV7-4; TRBD2 is a possible D gene (5 bases). V lost 2 bases and J 5 bases, leaving 14 bases between the germline ends. The CDR3 is 15 amino acids. Germline V gene data show CDR1 as SGHVT and CDR2 as SQSDAQ.

This sequence joins TRBV30 and TRBJ2-1; either TRBD1 or TRBD2 may supply D (5 bases each). Per germline, CDR1 GTSNPN and CDR2 SVGIG (reference sequence). With 5 bases removed from V and 1 base from J, the gap between germline ends came to 12 bases. The CDR3 is 14 residues long. DNA for the CDR3: TGTGCCTGGGCCGGGACCCTGTCCTACAATGAGCAGTTCTTC. As protein: CAWAGTLSYNEQFF.

This chain uses TRBV5-1 with TRBJ1-4; D ambiguous. The V gene lost 0 bases and the J gene lost 0 bases, with 9 bases spanning the gap. Germline V gene sequence: CDR1 SGHRS, CDR2 YFSETQ. The CDR3 contains 16 residues. CDR3 in DNA: TGCGCCAGCAGCTTGGACAGATACGCAACTAATGAAAAACTGTTTTTT. Translating gives CASSLDRYATNEKLFF.

Many counts were recorded for this clonotype. The rearrangement links TRBV28 to TRBJ2-7; D perhaps matches TRBD1 (6 bases). The CDR3 has 16 residues. V was trimmed by 8 bases and J by 0 bases, leaving 20 bases between them. Germline lookup yields CDR1 MDHEN and CDR2 SYDVKM. The CDR3 sequence: CASLSLNRASSYEQYF. As DNA, the CDR3 is TGTGCCAGCCTTTCATTAAACAGGGCTAGCTCCTACGAGCAGTACTTC.

This clonotype has at least ten counts. The rearrangement joins TRBV28 to TRBJ1-2; 9 nucleotides match TRBD1. With V trimmed by 5 bases and J by 8 bases, 15 bases remained unmatched. Germline V gene data show CDR1 as MDHEN and CDR2 as SYDVKM. The CDR3 has 16 residues. CDR3 in amino acids: CASSTLPGQGTAGYTF. The DNA for the CDR3 is TGTGCCAGCAGTACCCTACCGGGACAGGGTACCGCCGGCTACACCTTC.

J is TRBJ2-2 and V is TRBV29-1, with 10 bases that match TRBD1. Germline CDR1 SQVTM, CDR2 ANQGSEA. Unmatched junction bases numbered 9, after V lost 1 base and J lost 7 bases. The CDR3 totals 16 residues. This chain's CDR3 is CSVEGLSGQGIGELFF. CDR3 DNA sequence: TGCAGCGTTGAAGGATTATCGGGACAGGGGATCGGGGAGCTGTTTTTT.

This chain links TRBV9 with TRBJ2-1, with TRBD2 as a possible D gene (5 bases). V was clipped by 1 base and J by 5 bases, with 13 bases between them. This CDR3 comprises 15 residues. Germline lookup yields CDR1 SGDLS and CDR2 YYNGEE. CDR3 in amino acids: CASSVMGALNNEQFF. The CDR3 DNA follows: TGTGCCAGCAGCGTAATGGGAGCCTTAAACAATGAGCAGTTCTTC.

The J gene is TRBJ2-2, the V gene TRBV7-9, with D perhaps TRBD2 (6 bases). V lost 2 bases and J 1 base, leaving 8 bases between the germline ends. This CDR3 region has 15 residues. Germline CDR1 SEHNR, CDR2 FQNEAQ (reference sequence). As DNA, the CDR3 is TGTGCCAGCAGCTTAAGGAGGGAGAACACCGGGGAGCTGTTTTTT. This gives the protein CASSLRRENTGELFF.

The sample holds a few counts of this clonotype. The rearrangement uses TRBV25-1 and TRBJ2-5, with 11 bases identical to TRBD1. J was trimmed by 9 bases and V by 4 bases; bases with no gene match: 10. This CDR3 spans 15 amino acids. CDR1 is MGHDK and CDR2 is SYGVNS in the germline V gene. CDR3 in DNA: TGTGCCAGCAGTGTAACCGGGACAGGGGGGGAGGCCCAGTACTTC. Translation: CASSVTGTGGEAQYF.

This clonotype occurred a few times. CDR3 in amino acids: CASSPRQGDTGELFF. The CDR3 DNA sequence: TGTGCCAGCTCACCACGACAGGGAGACACCGGGGAGCTGTTTTTT. The J gene is TRBJ2-2, the V gene TRBV18, with 7 nucleotides matching TRBD1. The V gene end was trimmed by 1 base and the J gene end by 3 bases; junction bases not matched to a gene: 2. Germline assignment: CDR1 KGHSH and CDR2 LQKENI. The CDR3 loop spans 15 amino acids.

This clonotype was detected many times. This chain connects TRBV11-1 to TRBJ1-4; D might be TRBD1 (5 bases). Trimming pared 10 bases from V and 8 bases from J, leaving 17 bases between. CDR1 is SGHAT, CDR2 FQDESV, per germline (reference sequence). CDR3 length equals 13 residues. As DNA, the CDR3 is TGTGCCATCACAAGGGGAATATACGAAAAACTGTTTTTT. Translation gives CAITRGIYEKLFF.

This clonotype occurred many times. J is TRBJ1-3 and V is TRBV18; maybe TRBD1 (5 bases). The V and J ends lost 6 bases and 4 bases respectively, with 16 bases between them. CDR1 and CDR2 (germline): KGHSH, LQKENI. The CDR3 sequence is 15 residues long. The CDR3 spells CASSLQLTDGNTIYF. The CDR3 DNA reads as TGTGCCAGCTCTCTCCAACTGACAGACGGAAACACCATATATTTT. Filled out from reference TRBV18 and TRBJ1-3, the complete variable domain reads NAGVMQNPRHLVRRRGQEARLRCSPMKGHSHVYWYRQLPEEGLKFMVYLQKENIIDESGMPKERFSAEFPKEGPSILRIQQVVRGDSAAYFCASSLQLTDGNTIYFGEGSWLTVV.

This clonotype was counted a few times. The V and J genes are TRBV15 and TRBJ1-4; no definite D call. This CDR3 is 15 amino acids long. Germline CDR1 reads LNHNV; CDR2 reads YYDKDF (reference sequence). V was trimmed by 4 bases and J by 5 bases, leaving 14 bases between them. CDR3 protein: CATSMNPGSNEKLFF. Written as DNA, the CDR3 is TGTGCCACCAGCATGAACCCGGGGTCAAATGAAAAACTGTTTTTT.

This clonotype was picked up a small number of times. The chain employs TRBV18 and TRBJ2-3; TRBD1 aligns across 8 bases. J lost 0 bases, V lost 5 bases, and 7 bases had no gene match. There are 16 residues in the CDR3. The germline CDR1 and CDR2 sequences are KGHSH and LQKENI. The CDR3 nucleotides read TGTGCCAGCTCAAAAGGGACAGGAGCTAGCACAGATACGCAGTATTTT. It encodes CASSKGTGASTDTQYF.

This clonotype was detected a few times. This chain links TRBV15 with TRBJ2-2; D perhaps matches TRBD2 (6 bases). The ends were cut back, 6 bases at V and 5 bases at J, with 13 bases in the middle. CDR1 is LNHNV, CDR2 YYDKDF, per germline (reference sequence). The CDR3 sequence is 14 residues long. The CDR3 DNA sequence: TGTGCCACCAGATCCGGGACTCTTACCGGGGAGCTGTTTTTT. Amino acids: CATRSGTLTGELFF. Complete variable domain (other parts from reference TRBV15 and TRBJ2-2): DAMVIQNPRYQVTQFGKPVTLSCSQTLNHNVMYWYQQKSSQAPKLLFHYYDKDFNNEADTPDNFQSRRPNTSFCFLDIRSPGLGDTAMYLCATRSGTLTGELFFGEGSRLTVL.

At least ten counts were recorded for this clonotype. This sequence joins TRBV27 and TRBJ2-1, with no clear D. There are 13 residues in the CDR3. Trimming left V 2 bases short and J 9 bases short, with 11 bases between. Germline lookup yields CDR1 MNHEY and CDR2 SMNVEV (reference sequence). The CDR3 DNA reads as TGTGCCAGCAGTTTAAGAGCGTGGAGTGAGCAGTTCTTC. It yields the protein CASSLRAWSEQFF.

This clonotype was found many times. CDR3 DNA sequence: TGTGCCAGCAGTTTTCACCTGGCTTGGGGACGGACCTCCTACGAGCAGTACTTC. Residues: CASSFHLAWGRTSYEQYF. The chain joins TRBV12-3 or TRBV12-4 to TRBJ2-7; D may be TRBD1 or TRBD2 (5 bases each). Trimming took off 3 bases at V and 0 bases at J, with 21 bases between the two ends. The CDR3 length is 18 residues.

The chain couples TRBV7-3 to TRBJ2-2; a weak D match, TRBD2 (6 bases). This CDR3 is 13 amino acids long. Trimming shortened V by 10 bases and J by 7 bases, and 16 bases separated the two germline ends. Germline loops: CDR1 SGHTA, CDR2 FQGTGA. The DNA for the CDR3 is TGTGCCAACAGTACGCTGGAGGGCGGGGAGCTGTTTTTT. Protein sequence: CANSTLEGGELFF. The whole variable domain, filled in from reference TRBV7-3 and TRBJ2-2, reads GAGVSQTPSNKVTEKGKYVELRCDPISGHTALYWYRQSLGQGPEFLIYFQGTGAADDSGLPNDRFFAVRPEGSVSTLKIQRTERGDSAVYLCANSTLEGGELFFGEGSRLTVL.

The table lists this clonotype with many counts. The chain employs TRBV3-1 and TRBJ2-3, with 10 bases lining up with TRBD2. The CDR3 runs to 17 residues. Per the germline V gene, CDR1 is LGHDT and CDR2 is YNNKEL (reference sequence). Germline trimming cut 2 bases from V and 4 bases from J; bases unmatched to any gene: 9. The CDR3: CASSQSPGTSVPDTQYF. The CDR3 coding sequence is TGTGCCAGCAGCCAATCACCCGGGACTAGCGTCCCAGATACGCAGTATTTT.

The V gene is TRBV5-1, the J gene TRBJ2-2; 9 bases are a match to TRBD1. The CDR3 is 16 amino acids. J lost 6 bases, V lost 6 bases, and 12 bases had no gene match. The germline V gene encodes CDR1 SGHRS and CDR2 YFSETQ. Written as DNA, the CDR3 is TGCGCCAGCACCTTAGGGACAGGGACTATTCCCGGGGAGCTGTTTTTT. Residues: CASTLGTGTIPGELFF.

The chain uses TRBV20-1 and TRBJ2-3; TRBD1 agrees at 9 bases. This CDR3 contains 13 residues. The trim removed 6 bases at V and 5 bases at J, leaving 6 bases unmatched. Germline V gives CDR1 DFQATT, CDR2 SNEGSKA (reference sequence). The DNA for the CDR3 is TGCAGTGCCCCGGGACAGGGTTTAGATACGCAGTATTTT. Translating gives CSAPGQGLDTQYF.

This chain links TRBV29-1 with TRBJ2-7; TRBD2 agrees at 9 bases. This CDR3 spans 13 amino acids. V lost 6 bases to trimming and J lost 0 bases; unmatched junction nucleotides: 3. Germline assignment: CDR1 SQVTM and CDR2 ANQGSEA. CDR3 DNA sequence: TGCAGCGTCTTTAGCGGGAGCTCCTACGAGCAGTACTTC. Its protein is CSVFSGSSYEQYF.

This clonotype was counted a few times. This rearrangement joins TRBV6-2 or TRBV6-3 to TRBJ2-3, with 10 nucleotides matching TRBD2. The CDR3 length is 16 residues. Trimming took 7 bases from V and 0 from J; bases not matched to a gene: 7. Germline CDR1 reads MNHEY; CDR2 reads SVGEGT. For the CDR3, the DNA is TGTGCCAGCACCGACGAACTAGCGGGAAGCACAGATACGCAGTATTTT. Translating it yields CASTDELAGSTDTQYF.

The V and J genes are TRBV7-9 and TRBJ1-2; 7 bases fit TRBD1. Germline V gene lookup returns CDR1 SEHNR and CDR2 FQNEAQ (reference sequence). V shed 4 bases and J 1 base; nucleotides not matched to a gene: 9. The CDR3 length is 16 residues. The CDR3 DNA reads as TGTGCCAGCAGCTCCTCGACAGGGAAGATTAACTATGGCTACACCTTC. The encoded protein is CASSSSTGKINYGYTF.

This clonotype was seen a handful of times. V and J are TRBV5-5 and TRBJ1-5; a possible D gene is TRBD1 (6 bases). The length of the CDR3 is 15 residues. Between the trimmed V and J ends, which lost 1 base and 4 bases, there was a span of 12 bases. Germline V gene sequence: CDR1 SGHKS, CDR2 YYEKEE (reference sequence). The CDR3 is CASSLIQGGNQPQHF. The CDR3 DNA is TGTGCCAGCAGCTTGATACAGGGAGGAAATCAGCCCCAGCATTTT.

This clonotype was counted only a few times. This chain links TRBV14 with TRBJ2-1; no firm D call. Trimming removed 1 base at V and 7 bases at J, with 14 bases between. The CDR3 is 15 amino acids. Germline V lookup: CDR1 SGHDN, CDR2 FVKESK. Here the CDR3 DNA reads TGTGCCAGCAGCCAAGTGGTCGGGCCCGTGAATGAGCAGTTCTTC. Translated, it gives CASSQVVGPVNEQFF.

This clonotype was observed a few times. This chain joins TRBV29-1 and TRBJ1-6; D ambiguous. This CDR3 is built from 13 residues. Germline CDR1 is SQVTM and CDR2 is ANQGSEA. V shed 4 bases and J shed 8 bases, with 12 bases lying between them. CDR3 sequence reads: CSVGGSVDSPLHF. CDR3 DNA sequence: TGCAGCGTTGGGGGTTCGGTGGATTCACCCCTCCACTTT. Based on the CDR3 plus reference TRBV29-1 and TRBJ1-6, the full variable domain is SAVISQKPSRDICQRGTSLTIQCQVDSQVTMMFWYRQQPGQSLTLIATANQGSEATYESGFVIDKFPISRPNLTFSTLTVSNMSPEDSSIYLCSVGGSVDSPLHFGNGTRLTVT.

This clonotype was counted many times. This chain uses TRBV12-3 or TRBV12-4 with TRBJ2-3; D unclear. Trimming shortened V by 5 bases and J by 6 bases, and 9 bases separated the two germline ends. The CDR3 has 12 residues. CDR3 amino acids: CASSRASDTQYF. CDR3 nucleotides: TGTGCCAGCAGTAGGGCCTCTGATACGCAGTATTTT.

This clonotype was recorded a few times. The CDR3 nucleotides read TGTGCCACCAGCAGAGATCCCCCTAGCCGGAGCTCCTACAATGAGCAGTTCTTC. Its translation: CATSRDPPSRSSYNEQFF. The chain carries TRBV15 and TRBJ2-1; D might be TRBD2 (5 bases). Trimming pared 0 bases from V and 0 bases from J, leaving 15 bases between. CDR3 size: 18 residues. Germline-derived CDR1 and CDR2 are LNHNV and YYDKDF (reference sequence).